What follows is one TCR beta chain and its context. The sample comes from a study of blood T cell repertoires in COVID-19. Study in general: T cells, B-cell-depleted T cells, or PBMCs provided the cDNA or gDNA that served as material.

In the source study's methods: Amplified reference gene primers provided the basis for estimating nucleated cell counts. This table comes from immunoSEQ multiplex PCR, and its TCRdb copy is limited to in-frame clones, with some not included. V and J calls and clone size are those listed in that table; D and trimming were worked out from the DNA. The table records roughly 150,000 clones, roughly 86% of them present only once. V lost 8 bases, J lost 7 bases, and 12 bases stayed unmatched. Germline CDR1 and CDR2: LNHDA and SQIVND (reference sequence). The CDR3 loop spans 16 amino acids. This receptor was obtained from a human donor in a cohort sampled during active COVID-19. Material: peripheral blood. V is TRBV19 and J is TRBJ1-4; 11 bases are a match to TRBD1. The CDR3: CASENRLDRGREKLFF. Here the CDR3 DNA reads TGTGCCAGTGAGAATCGACTGGACAGGGGGCGTGAAAAACTGTTTTTT. The variable domain in full, with the rest retrieved from reference TRBV19 and TRBJ1-4, is DGGITQSPKYLFRKEGQNVTLSCEQNLNHDAMYWYRQDPGQGLRLIYYSQIVNDFQKGDIAEGYSVSREKKESFPLTVTSAQKNPTAFYLCASENRLDRGREKLFFGSGTQLSVL.